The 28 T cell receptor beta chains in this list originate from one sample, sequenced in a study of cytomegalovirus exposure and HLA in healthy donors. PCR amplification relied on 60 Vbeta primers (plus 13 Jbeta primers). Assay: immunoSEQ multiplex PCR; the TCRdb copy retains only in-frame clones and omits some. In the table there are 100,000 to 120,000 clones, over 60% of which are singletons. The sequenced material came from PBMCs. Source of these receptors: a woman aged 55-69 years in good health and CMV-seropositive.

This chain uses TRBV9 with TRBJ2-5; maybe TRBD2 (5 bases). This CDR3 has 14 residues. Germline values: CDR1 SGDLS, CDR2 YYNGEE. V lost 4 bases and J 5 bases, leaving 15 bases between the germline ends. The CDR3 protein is CASSPRAPGETQYF. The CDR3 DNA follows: TGTGCCAGCAGCCCGAGGGCGCCGGGGGAGACCCAGTACTTC.

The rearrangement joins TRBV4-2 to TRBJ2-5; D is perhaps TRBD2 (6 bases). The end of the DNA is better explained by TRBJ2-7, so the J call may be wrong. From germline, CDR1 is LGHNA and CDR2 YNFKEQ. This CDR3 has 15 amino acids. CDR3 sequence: CASSQGGDARYEQYF. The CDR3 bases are TGTGCCAGCAGCCAAGGGGGGGACGCCCGTTACGAGCAGTACTTC.

The CDR3 sequence is CASSLSLASGRAAETQYF. In nucleotides, the CDR3 is TGTGCCAGCAGCTTGAGTCTGGCTAGCGGGAGGGCCGCGGAGACCCAGTACTTC. The chain links TRBV5-4 to TRBJ2-5, with TRBD2 matching 12 bases. With V trimmed by 1 base and J by 5 bases, 12 bases remained unmatched. In germline, CDR1 is SGHNT, CDR2 YYREEE (reference sequence). The CDR3 extends over 18 amino acids.

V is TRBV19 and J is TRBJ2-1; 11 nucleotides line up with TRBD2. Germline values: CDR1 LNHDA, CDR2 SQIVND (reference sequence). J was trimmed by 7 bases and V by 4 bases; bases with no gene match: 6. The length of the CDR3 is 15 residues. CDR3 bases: TGTGCCAGTAGTACTACTAGCGGGAGTTTAAATGAGCAGTTCTTC. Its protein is CASSTTSGSLNEQFF. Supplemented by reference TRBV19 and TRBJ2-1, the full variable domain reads DGGITQSPKYLFRKEGQNVTLSCEQNLNHDAMYWYRQDPGQGLRLIYYSQIVNDFQKGDIAEGYSVSREKKESFPLTVTSAQKNPTAFYLCASSTTSGSLNEQFFGPGTRLTVL.

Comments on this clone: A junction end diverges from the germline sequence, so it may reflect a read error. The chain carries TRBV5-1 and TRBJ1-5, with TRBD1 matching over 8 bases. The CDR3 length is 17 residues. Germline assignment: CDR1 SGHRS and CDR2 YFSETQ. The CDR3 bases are TGCGCCAGCAGATTGGGAAGTTGGGTACAGGGGGATCAGCCCCAGCATTTT. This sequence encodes CASRLGSWVQGDQPQHF. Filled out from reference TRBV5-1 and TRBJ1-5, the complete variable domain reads KAGVTQTPRYLIKTRGQQVTLSCSPISGHRSVSWYQQTPGQGLQFLFEYFSETQRNKGNFPGRFSGRQFSNSRSEMNVSTLELGDSALYLCASRLGSWVQGDQPQHFGDGTRLSIL.

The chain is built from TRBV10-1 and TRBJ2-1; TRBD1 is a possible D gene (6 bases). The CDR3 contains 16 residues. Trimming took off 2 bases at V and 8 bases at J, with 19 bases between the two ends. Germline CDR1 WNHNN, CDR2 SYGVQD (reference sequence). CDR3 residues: CASSEEGVNGMDEQFF. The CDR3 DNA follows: TGCGCCAGCAGTGAGGAGGGGGTGAATGGTATGGATGAGCAGTTCTTC.

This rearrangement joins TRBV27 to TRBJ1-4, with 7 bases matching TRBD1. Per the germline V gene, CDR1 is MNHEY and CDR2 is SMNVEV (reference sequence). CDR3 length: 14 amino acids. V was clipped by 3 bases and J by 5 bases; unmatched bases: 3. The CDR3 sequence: CASSLLGQNEKLFF. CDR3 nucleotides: TGTGCCAGCAGTTTGTTGGGACAGAATGAAAAACTGTTTTTT.

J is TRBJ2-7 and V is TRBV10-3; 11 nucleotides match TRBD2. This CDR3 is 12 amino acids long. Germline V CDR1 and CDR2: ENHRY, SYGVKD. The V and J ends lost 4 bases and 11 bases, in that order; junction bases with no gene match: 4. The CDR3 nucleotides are TGTGCCATCAGTGGGACTAGCGGGCTCGAGTACTTC. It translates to CAISGTSGLEYF.

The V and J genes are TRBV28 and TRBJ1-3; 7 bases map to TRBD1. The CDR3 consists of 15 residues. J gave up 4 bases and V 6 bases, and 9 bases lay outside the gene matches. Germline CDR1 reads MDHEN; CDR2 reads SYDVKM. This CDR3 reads CASSSGTVGGNTIYF. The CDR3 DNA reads TGTGCCAGCAGCTCCGGGACAGTGGGGGGAAACACCATATATTTT.

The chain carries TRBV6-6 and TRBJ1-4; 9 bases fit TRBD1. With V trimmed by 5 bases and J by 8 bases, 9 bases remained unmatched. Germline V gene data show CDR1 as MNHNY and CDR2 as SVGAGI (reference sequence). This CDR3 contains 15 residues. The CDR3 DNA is TGTGCCAGCAGTAAACAGGGGGCGAGGAGGGAAAAACTGTTTTTT. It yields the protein CASSKQGARREKLFF.

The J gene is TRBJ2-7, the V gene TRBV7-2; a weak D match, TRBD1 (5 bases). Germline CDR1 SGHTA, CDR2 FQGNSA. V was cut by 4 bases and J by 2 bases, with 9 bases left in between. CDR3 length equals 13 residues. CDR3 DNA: TGTGCCAGCAGCTACACAGGTGCCTACGAGCAGTACTTC. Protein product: CASSYTGAYEQYF.

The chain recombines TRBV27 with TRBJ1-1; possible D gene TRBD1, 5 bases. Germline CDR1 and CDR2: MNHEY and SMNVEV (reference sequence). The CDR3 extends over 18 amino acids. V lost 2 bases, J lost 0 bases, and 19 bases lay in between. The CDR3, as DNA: TGTGCCAGCAGTTTAAATCTTTACCAACAGGCATTGAACACTGAAGCTTTCTTT. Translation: CASSLNLYQQALNTEAFF.

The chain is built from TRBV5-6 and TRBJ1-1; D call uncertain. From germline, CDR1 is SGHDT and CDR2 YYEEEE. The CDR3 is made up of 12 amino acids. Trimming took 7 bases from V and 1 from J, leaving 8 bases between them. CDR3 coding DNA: TGTGCCAGCTCTACGGGGAACACTGAAGCTTTCTTT. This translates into CASSTGNTEAFF.

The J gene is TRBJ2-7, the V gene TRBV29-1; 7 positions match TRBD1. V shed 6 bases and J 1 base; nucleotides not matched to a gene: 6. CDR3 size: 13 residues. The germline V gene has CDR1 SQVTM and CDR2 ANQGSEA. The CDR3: CSVGDRASYEQYF. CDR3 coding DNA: TGCAGCGTAGGAGACAGGGCGTCCTACGAGCAGTACTTC.

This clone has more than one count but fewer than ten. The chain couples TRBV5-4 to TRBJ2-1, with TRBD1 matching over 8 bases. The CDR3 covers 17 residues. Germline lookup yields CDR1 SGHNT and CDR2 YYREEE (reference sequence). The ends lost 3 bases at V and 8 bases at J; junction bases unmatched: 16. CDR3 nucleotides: TGTGCCAGCAGCTCGAGAACTGGACAGGGATTGTCTGATGAGCAGTTCTTC. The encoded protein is CASSSRTGQGLSDEQFF.

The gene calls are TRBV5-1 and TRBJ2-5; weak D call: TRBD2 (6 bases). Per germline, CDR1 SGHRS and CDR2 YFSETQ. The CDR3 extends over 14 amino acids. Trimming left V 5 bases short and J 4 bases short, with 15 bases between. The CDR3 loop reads CASRVDLGGETQYF. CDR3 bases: TGCGCCAGCAGGGTGGATCTCGGGGGAGAGACCCAGTACTTC.

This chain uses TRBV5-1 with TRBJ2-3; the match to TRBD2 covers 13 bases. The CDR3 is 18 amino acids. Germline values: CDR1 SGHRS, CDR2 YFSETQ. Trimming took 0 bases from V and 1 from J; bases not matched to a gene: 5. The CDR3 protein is CASSLEGLAGLGTDTQYF. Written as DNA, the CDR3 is TGCGCCAGCAGCTTGGAGGGACTAGCGGGACTTGGCACAGATACGCAGTATTTT.

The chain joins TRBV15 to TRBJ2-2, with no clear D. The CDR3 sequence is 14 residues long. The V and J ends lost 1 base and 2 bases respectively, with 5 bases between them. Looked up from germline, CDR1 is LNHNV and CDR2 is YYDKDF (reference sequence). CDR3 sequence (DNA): TGTGCCACCAGCAGAGGAGGAAACACCGGGGAGCTGTTTTTT. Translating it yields CATSRGGNTGELFF.

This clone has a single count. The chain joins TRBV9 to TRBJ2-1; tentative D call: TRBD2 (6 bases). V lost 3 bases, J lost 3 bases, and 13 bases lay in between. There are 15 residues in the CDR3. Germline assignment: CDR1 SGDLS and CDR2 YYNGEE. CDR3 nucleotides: TGTGCCAGCAGCGAAACGGGAGACCGCTACAATGAGCAGTTCTTC. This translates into CASSETGDRYNEQFF.

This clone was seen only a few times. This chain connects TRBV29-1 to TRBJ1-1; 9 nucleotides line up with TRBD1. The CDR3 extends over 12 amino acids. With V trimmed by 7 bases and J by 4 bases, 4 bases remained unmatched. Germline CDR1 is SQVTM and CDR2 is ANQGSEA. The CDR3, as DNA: TGCAGCGAGGACAGGGGTAGCACTGAAGCTTTCTTT. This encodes CSEDRGSTEAFF.

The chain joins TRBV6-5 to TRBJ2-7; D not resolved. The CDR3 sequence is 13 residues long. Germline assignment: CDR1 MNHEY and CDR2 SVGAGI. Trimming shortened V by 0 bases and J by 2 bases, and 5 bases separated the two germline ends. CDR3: CASSYSQAYEQYF. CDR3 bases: TGTGCCAGCAGTTACTCTCAGGCCTACGAGCAGTACTTC.

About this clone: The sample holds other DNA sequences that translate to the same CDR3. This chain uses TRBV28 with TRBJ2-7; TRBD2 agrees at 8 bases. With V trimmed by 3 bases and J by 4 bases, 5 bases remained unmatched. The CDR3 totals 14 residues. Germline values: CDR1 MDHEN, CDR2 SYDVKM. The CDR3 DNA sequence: TGTGCCAGCAGTTTGAGCGGGAGTGGGTACGAGCAGTACTTC. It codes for CASSLSGSGYEQYF.

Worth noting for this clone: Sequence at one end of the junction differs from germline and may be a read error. The CDR3 nucleotides are TGTGCCAGCAGCCGAGGAGGGAACACTGAAGCTTTCTTT. It is translated as CASSRGGNTEAFF. V gene TRBV4-1 combines with J gene TRBJ1-1; D is undetermined. The germline CDR1 and CDR2 sequences are MGHRA and YSYEKL. There are 13 residues in the CDR3.

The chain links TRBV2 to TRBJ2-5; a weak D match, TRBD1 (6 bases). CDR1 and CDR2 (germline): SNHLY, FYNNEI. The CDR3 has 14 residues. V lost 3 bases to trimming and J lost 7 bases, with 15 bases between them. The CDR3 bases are TGTGCCAGCAGTGATTTCACAGGGTCAGGGACCCAGTACTTC. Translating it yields CASSDFTGSGTQYF.

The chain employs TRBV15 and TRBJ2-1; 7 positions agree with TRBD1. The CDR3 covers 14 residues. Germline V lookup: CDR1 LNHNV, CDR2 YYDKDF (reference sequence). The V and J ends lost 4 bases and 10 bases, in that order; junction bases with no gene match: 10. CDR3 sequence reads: CATSTGLTGQEQFF. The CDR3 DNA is TGTGCCACCAGCACGGGGTTGACAGGGCAGGAGCAGTTCTTC. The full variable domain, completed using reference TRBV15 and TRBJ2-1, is DAMVIQNPRYQVTQFGKPVTLSCSQTLNHNVMYWYQQKSSQAPKLLFHYYDKDFNNEADTPDNFQSRRPNTSFCFLDIRSPGLGDTAMYLCATSTGLTGQEQFFGPGTRLTVL.

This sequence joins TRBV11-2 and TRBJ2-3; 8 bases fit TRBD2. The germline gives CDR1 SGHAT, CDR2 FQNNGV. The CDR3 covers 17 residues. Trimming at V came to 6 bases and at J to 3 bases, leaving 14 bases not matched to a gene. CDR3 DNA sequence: TGTGCCAGCAGTCCCCGGGGTATAGCGGGGTTAACAGATACGCAGTATTTT. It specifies CASSPRGIAGLTDTQYF.

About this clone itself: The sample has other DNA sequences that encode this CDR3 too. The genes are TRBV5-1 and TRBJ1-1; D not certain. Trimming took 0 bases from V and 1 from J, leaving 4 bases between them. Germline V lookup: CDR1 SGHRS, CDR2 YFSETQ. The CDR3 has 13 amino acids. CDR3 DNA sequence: TGCGCCAGCAGCTTGGCAGGGAACACTGAAGCTTTCTTT. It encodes CASSLAGNTEAFF.

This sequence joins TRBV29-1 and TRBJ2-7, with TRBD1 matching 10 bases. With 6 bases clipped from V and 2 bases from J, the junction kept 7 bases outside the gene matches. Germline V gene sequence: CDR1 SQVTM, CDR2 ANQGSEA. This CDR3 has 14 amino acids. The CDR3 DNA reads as TGCAGCGTAGACAGGGGGCTGGGCACCTACGAGCAGTACTTC. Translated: CSVDRGLGTYEQYF.